This T cell receptor (beta chain) was recovered during a study of cytomegalovirus exposure and HLA in healthy donors. Study results and limitations: Later genetic work tied a missense DCLRE1C variant to beta-chain V and J trimming.

In the PCR, 60 Vbeta and 13 Jbeta primers were used. This table comes from immunoSEQ multiplex PCR, and its TCRdb copy is limited to in-frame clones, with some not included. Here the sample spans 100,000 or so clones, roughly three quarters being singletons. The length of the CDR3 is 15 residues. As to this clone: Antigen: not known.

This TCR came from a female donor in good health and CMV-seropositive. This chain uses TRBV21-1 with TRBJ2-4; the table's D gene call, TRBD2, was not cross checked with the DNA. TRBV21-1 is flagged as a pseudogene. Specimen: PBMCs. The CDR3 loop is CASSKEKGEGNSQYF. DNA of the CDR3: TGTGCCAGCAGCAAAGAAAAGGGAGAGGGAAACAGTCAGTACTTC.